This TCR beta chain came from a study of cytomegalovirus exposure and HLA in healthy donors. Germline-derived CDR1 and CDR2 are LGHNA and YNFKEQ. The CDR3 consists of 15 residues. With 5 bases clipped from V and 2 bases from J, the junction kept 3 bases outside the gene matches. PCR primers comprised 60 Vbeta and 13 Jbeta primers. Clones were read by immunoSEQ multiplex PCR, and TCRdb kept only the in-frame ones, dropping some. The table shows fewer than 150,000 clones, with about 72% occurring only once. The receptor was isolated from a man aged 50 or older in good health and CMV-seropositive. The sample comprised PBMCs. This rearrangement joins TRBV4-2 to TRBJ2-6; TRBD2 matches at 7 bases. This CDR3 reads CASSTGGTGANVLTF. DNA of the CDR3: TGTGCCAGCAGCACGGGAGGCACTGGGGCCAACGTCCTGACTTTC.